This TCR beta chain is drawn from a study of lymphopenia after photon versus proton radiotherapy (dated 2019 in TCRdb). Notes on the research overall: Photon and proton radiation therapy were compared by the study for their immunological effects in patients with gastrointestinal tumors who developed high-grade lymphopenia. The goal of the study was to describe how the two radiation modalities differ in their effects on the immune system. The cohort included over 15 patients with gastrointestinal tumors who developed lymphopenia after receiving either photon or proton therapy.

The CDR3 contains 13 residues, cysteine and phenylalanine counted. Of all the DNA, just the CDR3 is kept, 39 bases in frame from base 1. The germline V gene provides CDR1 SGHDN and CDR2 FVKESK. V is shortened by 0 bases, J by 1 base, and the region joining them spans 4 bases. Receptor amplification or capture employed the immunoSEQ multiplex PCR assay. T cell repertoires were profiled by deep sequencing of rearranged TCR beta loci, alongside multiparametric flow cytometry. As stored in TCRdb, this immuneACCESS dataset retains in-frame rearrangements with V and J assigned. A fraction of the clones does not appear; measured against another copy, unresolved V genes explain less than half of the discrepancy, and the remainder lacks a known reason. The sample yields fewer than 35,000 clones; 90% were counted once. The ten top clones hold about 7% of the sample. Points the paper makes about the study in general: The survival association was examined only in patients who died, and the authors described better survival with proton therapy as a possibility, not as a demonstrated result. Across the cohort, an inverse correlation was found between a larger post-nadir drop in TCR diversity and overall survival time among patients who died. During treatment, patients who received photon therapy lost naive T cells and TCR diversity and gained effector/memory populations, whereas patients who received proton therapy remained relatively stable. After the lymphocyte count nadir, oligoclonal expansion, especially of CD8+ Temra cells, was observed in photon-treated repertoires, and the drop in diversity was driven by this expansion.

In the case of this clone: Its cognate antigen has yet to be identified. There are no base qualities to consult, and no much larger clone falls within one base.

This receptor was obtained from a woman in her forties or fifties with pancreatic cancer. This receptor chain uses TRBV14 and TRBJ2-7, with no D gene named confidently. The input for sequencing was peripheral blood, taken from a patient treated with photon-based radiotherapy. The base sequence is TGTGCCAGCAGCCAAGAAGCGTCCTACGAGCAGTACTTC. This encodes CASSQEASYEQYF.